One sample yielded the 14 T cell receptor beta chains listed below, sequenced in a study of tumor-infiltrating lymphocytes in localized non-small cell lung cancer. Assay: immunoSEQ multiplex PCR; the TCRdb copy retains only in-frame clones and omits some. Seen here are some 15,000 clones, 73% observed once, and the top ten hold around 4.5%. The sample taken for sequencing was lung tumor tissue. The receptors were sampled from a human donor with non-small cell lung cancer.

The rearrangement joins TRBV21-1 to TRBJ2-2; whether TRBD1, the table's D call, matches the DNA was not checked. TRBV21-1 is a known pseudogene. This CDR3 is 17 amino acids long. The CDR3 region has the DNA TGTGCCAGCAGCGCCCCTACCCACAGAGCGAACACCGGGGAGCTGTTTTTT. Its protein product is CASSAPTHRANTGELFF.

The V and J genes are TRBV5-1 and TRBJ2-7; 7 nucleotides agree with TRBD1. The CDR3 runs to 15 residues. Trimming took 0 bases from V and 5 from J; bases not matched to a gene: 8. CDR1 is SGHRS, CDR2 YFSETQ, per germline. CDR3 coding DNA: TGCGCCAGCAGCTTGGAACAGGGGCCCCCCCACGAGCAGTACTTC. Translating it yields CASSLEQGPPHEQYF.

The rearrangement uses TRBV27 and TRBJ1-4; TRBD1 aligns across 9 bases. The CDR3 sequence is 17 residues long. V dropped 6 bases and J dropped 0; count of bases not matched to a gene: 8. Per germline, CDR1 MNHEY and CDR2 SMNVEV (reference sequence). CDR3 loop: CASRLTGGTATNEKLFF. The CDR3 DNA is TGTGCCAGCAGGCTGACAGGGGGAACTGCAACTAATGAAAAACTGTTTTTT.

The J gene is TRBJ1-1, the V gene TRBV29-1; 10 nucleotides match TRBD1. CDR3 length: 13 amino acids. Unmatched junction bases numbered 3, after V lost 5 bases and J lost 3 bases. Germline V gene sequence: CDR1 SQVTM, CDR2 ANQGSEA. CDR3 nucleotide sequence: TGCAGCGTTAAGACAGGGGGCGACACTGAAGCTTTCTTT. Amino acid sequence: CSVKTGGDTEAFF.

The chain recombines TRBV30 with TRBJ1-6, with D uncertain. The CDR3 loop spans 15 amino acids. CDR1 is GTSNPN, CDR2 SVGIG, per germline (reference sequence). Trimming took off 0 bases at V and 0 bases at J, with 6 bases between the two ends. The CDR3 DNA follows: TGTGCCTGGAGTGTTGAGAGCTCCTATAATTCACCCCTCCACTTT. It translates to CAWSVESSYNSPLHF. Full variable domain (rest looked up from reference TRBV30 and TRBJ1-6): SQTIHQWPATLVQPVGSPLSLECTVEGTSNPNLYWYRQAAGRGLQLLFYSVGIGQISSEVPQNLSASRPQDRQFILSSKKLLLSDSGFYLCAWSVESSYNSPLHFGNGTRLTVT.

The V and J genes are TRBV6-1 and TRBJ2-1, with D possibly matching TRBD2 (6 bases). With 4 bases removed from V and 10 bases from J, the gap between germline ends came to 26 bases. There are 17 residues in the CDR3. Germline lookup yields CDR1 MNHNS and CDR2 SASEGT. The CDR3 is CASSVDYSRPLVDEQFF. DNA for the CDR3: TGTGCCAGCAGTGTGGACTATTCTCGCCCCCTCGTCGACGAGCAGTTCTTC.

The CDR3: CASSLVAGAKQETQYF. The CDR3 region has the DNA TGCGCCAGCAGCTTGGTAGCGGGGGCGAAACAAGAGACCCAGTACTTC. The V gene is TRBV5-1, the J gene TRBJ2-5; 9 bases are a match to TRBD2. CDR1 and CDR2 from the germline V gene are SGHRS and YFSETQ. V lost 0 bases, J lost 2 bases, and 5 bases stayed unmatched. This CDR3 has 16 residues.

The chain uses TRBV19 and TRBJ1-1; D may be TRBD1 (5 bases). The germline V and J ends were trimmed by 6 bases and 5 bases, with 16 bases remaining between them. The CDR3 sequence is 14 residues long. In germline, CDR1 is LNHDA, CDR2 SQIVND (reference sequence). The DNA of the CDR3 is TGTGCCAGTAGGTTGAGGGGAATGGGGACTGAAGCTTTCTTT. This translates into CASRLRGMGTEAFF.

The CDR3 here is CASGQGANQPQHF. DNA for the CDR3: TGTGCCAGCGGCCAGGGGGCCAATCAGCCCCAGCATTTT. The V call is TRBV9, the J call TRBJ1-5; TRBD1 aligns across 8 bases. CDR1 is SGDLS, CDR2 YYNGEE, per germline. Germline trimming cut 7 bases from V and 3 bases from J; bases unmatched to any gene: 3. The length of the CDR3 is 13 residues.

The chain combines TRBV6-6 with TRBJ2-3, with D hard to call. Trimming removed 2 bases from V and 5 bases from J, with 2 bases in between. The CDR3 extends over 11 amino acids. In germline, CDR1 is MNHNY, CDR2 SVGAGI (reference sequence). CDR3 sequence (DNA): TGTGCCAGCAGTTACGGAGATACGCAGTATTTT. Amino acids: CASSYGDTQYF.

This chain joins TRBV10-3 and TRBJ2-7, with 7 nucleotides matching TRBD1. Germline V gives CDR1 ENHRY, CDR2 SYGVKD. After removal of 6 bases from V and 11 bases from J, the junction contained 13 bases not matched to a gene. The CDR3 extends over 13 amino acids. The CDR3 DNA reads as TGTGCCATCAGCCAAGGGAACCAGGGGGTGGAGTACTTC. Translated: CAISQGNQGVEYF.

This chain's CDR3 is CASSLGRGPYEQYF. The CDR3 nucleotides read TGTGCCAGCAGCTTAGGGAGGGGTCCCTACGAGCAGTACTTC. The chain employs TRBV7-2 and TRBJ2-7, with D perhaps matching TRBD2 (6 bases). CDR1 is SGHTA, CDR2 FQGNSA, per germline. This CDR3 is 14 amino acids long. The ends were cut back, 1 base at V and 2 bases at J, with 9 bases in the middle.

The V and J genes are TRBV6-1 and TRBJ2-1; 8 bases fit TRBD2. Losses at the gene ends were 8 bases for V and 8 bases for J; bases not matched to a gene: 11. The germline V gene encodes CDR1 MNHNS and CDR2 SASEGT. CDR3 length equals 14 residues. The CDR3 loop reads CASPRGGVKDEQFF. The CDR3 coding sequence is TGTGCCAGCCCTCGGGGGGGGGTGAAGGATGAGCAGTTCTTC.

The J gene is TRBJ2-2, the V gene TRBV10-3; D is unclear. V was cut by 0 bases and J by 3 bases, with 5 bases left in between. This CDR3 region has 14 residues. The germline V gene encodes CDR1 ENHRY and CDR2 SYGVKD. In DNA, the CDR3 is TGTGCCATCAGTGAGTCGGTGTACACCGGGGAGCTGTTTTTT. Translation: CAISESVYTGELFF.